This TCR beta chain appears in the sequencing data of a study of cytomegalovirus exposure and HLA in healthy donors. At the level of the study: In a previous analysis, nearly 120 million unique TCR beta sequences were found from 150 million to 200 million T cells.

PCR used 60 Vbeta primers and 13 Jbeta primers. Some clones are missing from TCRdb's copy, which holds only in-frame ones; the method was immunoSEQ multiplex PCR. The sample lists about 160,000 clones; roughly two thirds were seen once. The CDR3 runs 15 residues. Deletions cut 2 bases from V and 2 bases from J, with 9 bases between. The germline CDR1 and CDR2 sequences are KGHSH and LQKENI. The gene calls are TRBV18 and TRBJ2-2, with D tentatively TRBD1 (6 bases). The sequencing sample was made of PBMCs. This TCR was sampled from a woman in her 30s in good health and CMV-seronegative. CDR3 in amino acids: CASSPWGLNTGELFF. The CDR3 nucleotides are TGTGCCAGCTCACCATGGGGGCTAAACACCGGGGAGCTGTTTTTT.